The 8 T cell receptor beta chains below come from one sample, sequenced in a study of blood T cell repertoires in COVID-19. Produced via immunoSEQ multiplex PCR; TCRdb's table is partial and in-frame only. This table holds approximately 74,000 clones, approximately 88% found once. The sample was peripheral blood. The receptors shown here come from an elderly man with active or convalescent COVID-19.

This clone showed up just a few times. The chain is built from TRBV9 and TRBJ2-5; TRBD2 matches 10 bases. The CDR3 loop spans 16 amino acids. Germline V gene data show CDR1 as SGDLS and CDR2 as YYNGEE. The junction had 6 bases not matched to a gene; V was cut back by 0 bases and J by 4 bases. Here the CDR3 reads CASSVASGRGSETQYF. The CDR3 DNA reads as TGTGCCAGCAGCGTAGCCAGCGGGAGGGGTTCAGAGACCCAGTACTTC.

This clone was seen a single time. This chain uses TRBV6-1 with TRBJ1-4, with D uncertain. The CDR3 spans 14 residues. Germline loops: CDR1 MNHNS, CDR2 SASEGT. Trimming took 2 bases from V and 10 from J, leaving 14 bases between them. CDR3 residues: CASSEREGIGKLFF. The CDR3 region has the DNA TGTGCCAGCAGTGAAAGGGAGGGAATAGGAAAACTGTTTTTT.

The CDR3 here is CASSLTGSDQPQHF. The CDR3 region has the DNA TGCGCCAGCAGCTTGACAGGGTCGGATCAGCCCCAGCATTTT. The chain has TRBV5-1 and TRBJ1-5, with D perhaps matching TRBD1 (6 bases). There are 14 residues in the CDR3. The V gene lost 1 base and the J gene lost 5 bases, with 10 bases spanning the gap. CDR1 SGHRS and CDR2 YFSETQ come from the germline V gene. Full variable domain (missing parts from reference TRBV5-1 and TRBJ1-5): KAGVTQTPRYLIKTRGQQVTLSCSPISGHRSVSWYQQTPGQGLQFLFEYFSETQRNKGNFPGRFSGRQFSNSRSEMNVSTLELGDSALYLCASSLTGSDQPQHFGDGTRLSIL.

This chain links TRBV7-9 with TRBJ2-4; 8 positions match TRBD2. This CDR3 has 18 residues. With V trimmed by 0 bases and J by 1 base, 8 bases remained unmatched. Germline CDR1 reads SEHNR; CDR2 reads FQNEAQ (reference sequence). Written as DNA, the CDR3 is TGTGCCAGCAGCTTAGCGCCCGGGGGGGCGAGGGCCAAAAACATTCAGTACTTC. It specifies CASSLAPGGARAKNIQYF.

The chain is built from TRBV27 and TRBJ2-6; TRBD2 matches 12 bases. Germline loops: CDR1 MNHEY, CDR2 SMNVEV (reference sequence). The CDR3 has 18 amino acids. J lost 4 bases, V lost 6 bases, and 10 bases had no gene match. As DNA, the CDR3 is TGTGCCAGCAGACTAATGGGACTAGCGGGCCCCGGGGCCAACGTCCTGACTTTC. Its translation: CASRLMGLAGPGANVLTF.

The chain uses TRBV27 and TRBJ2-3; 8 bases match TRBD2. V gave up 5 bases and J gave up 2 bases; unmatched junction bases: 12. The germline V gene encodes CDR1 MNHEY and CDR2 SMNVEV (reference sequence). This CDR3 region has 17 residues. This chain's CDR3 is CASSARGSGRDTDTQYF. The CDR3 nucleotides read TGTGCCAGCAGTGCCAGGGGAAGCGGGAGAGACACAGATACGCAGTATTTT.

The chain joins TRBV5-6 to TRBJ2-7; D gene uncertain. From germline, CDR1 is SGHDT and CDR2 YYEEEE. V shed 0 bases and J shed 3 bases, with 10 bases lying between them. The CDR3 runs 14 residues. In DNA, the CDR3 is TGTGCCAGCAGCTTGGGCAGGCAACTCTACGAGCAGTACTTC. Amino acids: CASSLGRQLYEQYF.

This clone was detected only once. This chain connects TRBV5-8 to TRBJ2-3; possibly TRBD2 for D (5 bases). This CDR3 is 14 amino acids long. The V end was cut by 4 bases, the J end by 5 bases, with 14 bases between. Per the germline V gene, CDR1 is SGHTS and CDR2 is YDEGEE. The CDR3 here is CASSLDSKRDTQYF. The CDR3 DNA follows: TGTGCCAGCAGCCTGGACTCAAAAAGAGATACGCAGTATTTT.